The clone carrying this T cell receptor (beta chain) was observed a few times. Its antigen is still unknown. V was pared by 3 bases and J by 8 bases, with 11 bases between. The CDR3 totals 13 residues. Germline V gene data show CDR1 as SGHTA and CDR2 as FQGTGA. The method was immunoSEQ multiplex PCR; TCRdb's version includes in-frame clones alone and lacks a portion of them. The sample includes roughly 260,000 clones, 90% to 95% of them seen just once. The sample comes from a study of T cell responses to AZD1222 COVID-19 vaccine. Study-level points and caveats: Along spike, vaccine-associated CD4 TCRs were found throughout, with dominance at 160-218 and 743-854.

The specimen was peripheral blood, collected on day 0 of AZD1222 vaccination. V is TRBV7-3 and J is TRBJ2-1, with unresolved D. This TCR was recovered from an adult in good health. The CDR3, as DNA: TGTGCCAGCAGCTTCGACTCCCGCGATGAGCAGTTCTTC. Protein product: CASSFDSRDEQFF.